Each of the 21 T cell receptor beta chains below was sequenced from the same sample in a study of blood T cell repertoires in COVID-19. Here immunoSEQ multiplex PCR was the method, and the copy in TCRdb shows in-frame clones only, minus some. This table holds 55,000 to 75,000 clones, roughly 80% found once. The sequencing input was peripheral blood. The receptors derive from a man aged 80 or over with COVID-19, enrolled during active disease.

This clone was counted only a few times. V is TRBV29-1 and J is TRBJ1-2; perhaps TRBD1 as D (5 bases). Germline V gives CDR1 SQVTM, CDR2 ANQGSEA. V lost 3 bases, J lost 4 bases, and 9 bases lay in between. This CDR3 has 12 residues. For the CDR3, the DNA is TGCAGCGTTGATGTGGGGGGCTATGGCTACACCTTC. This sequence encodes CSVDVGGYGYTF.

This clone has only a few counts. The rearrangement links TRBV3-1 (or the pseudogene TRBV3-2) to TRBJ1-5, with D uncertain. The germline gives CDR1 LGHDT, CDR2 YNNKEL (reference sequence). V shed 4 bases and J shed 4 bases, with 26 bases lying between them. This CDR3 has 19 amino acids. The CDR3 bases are TGTGCCAGCAGCCCCCGGGTCGGCATTGGGTCGGGGTTTAATCAGCCCCAGCATTTT. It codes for CASSPRVGIGSGFNQPQHF.

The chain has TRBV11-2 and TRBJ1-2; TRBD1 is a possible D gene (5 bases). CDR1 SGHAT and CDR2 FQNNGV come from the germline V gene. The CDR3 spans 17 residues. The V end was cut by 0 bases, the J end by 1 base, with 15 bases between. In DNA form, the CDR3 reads TGTGCCAGCAGCTTAGATGTTCTTTCACAGGATAACTATGGCTACACCTTC. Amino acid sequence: CASSLDVLSQDNYGYTF.

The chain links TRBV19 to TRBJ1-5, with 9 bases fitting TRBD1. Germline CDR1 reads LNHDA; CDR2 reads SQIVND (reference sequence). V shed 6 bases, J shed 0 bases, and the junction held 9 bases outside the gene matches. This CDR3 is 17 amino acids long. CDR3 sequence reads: CASRGGQGKYSNQPQHF. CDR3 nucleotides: TGTGCCAGTAGGGGGGGACAGGGCAAATATAGCAATCAGCCCCAGCATTTT.

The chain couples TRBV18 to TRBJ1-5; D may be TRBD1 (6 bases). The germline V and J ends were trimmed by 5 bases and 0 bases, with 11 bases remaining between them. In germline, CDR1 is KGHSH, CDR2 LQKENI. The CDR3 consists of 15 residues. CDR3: CASSKQGDSNQPQHF. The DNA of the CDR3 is TGTGCCAGCTCAAAACAGGGAGATAGCAATCAGCCCCAGCATTTT.

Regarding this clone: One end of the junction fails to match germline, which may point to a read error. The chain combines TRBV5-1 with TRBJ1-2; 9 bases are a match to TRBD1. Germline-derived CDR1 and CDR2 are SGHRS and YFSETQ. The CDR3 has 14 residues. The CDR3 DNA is TGCGCCAGCAGCGCAGACCGGGACAGGGTAGGTCCCAACTTC. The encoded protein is CASSADRDRVGPNF.

The CDR3 region has the DNA TGTGCCAGCAGCTTGGTGGGAGACCACTCTGGAAACACCATATATTTT. As protein: CASSLVGDHSGNTIYF. This chain connects TRBV5-4 to TRBJ1-3; D remains ambiguous. Germline values: CDR1 SGHNT, CDR2 YYREEE (reference sequence). Trimming took 0 bases from V and 0 from J, leaving 10 bases between them. CDR3 length equals 16 residues.

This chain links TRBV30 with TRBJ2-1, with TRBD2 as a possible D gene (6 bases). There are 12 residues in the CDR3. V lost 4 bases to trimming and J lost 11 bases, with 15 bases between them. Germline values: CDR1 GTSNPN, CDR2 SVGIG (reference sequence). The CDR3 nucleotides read TGTGCCTGGAAGGGGACTCCGCGTCAGCAGTTCTTC. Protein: CAWKGTPRQQFF.

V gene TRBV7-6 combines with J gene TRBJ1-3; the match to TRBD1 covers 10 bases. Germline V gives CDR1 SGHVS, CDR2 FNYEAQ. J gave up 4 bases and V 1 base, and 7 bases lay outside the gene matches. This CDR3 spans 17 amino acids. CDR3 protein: CASSLGGQGVAGNTIYF. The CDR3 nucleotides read TGTGCCAGCAGCTTAGGCGGACAGGGGGTAGCCGGAAACACCATATATTTT.

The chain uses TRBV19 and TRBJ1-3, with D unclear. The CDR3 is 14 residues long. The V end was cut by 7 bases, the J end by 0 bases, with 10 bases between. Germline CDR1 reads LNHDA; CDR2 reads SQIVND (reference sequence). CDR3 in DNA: TGTGCCAGTAAGGAGCGCGTCTCTGGAAACACCATATATTTT. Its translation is CASKERVSGNTIYF.

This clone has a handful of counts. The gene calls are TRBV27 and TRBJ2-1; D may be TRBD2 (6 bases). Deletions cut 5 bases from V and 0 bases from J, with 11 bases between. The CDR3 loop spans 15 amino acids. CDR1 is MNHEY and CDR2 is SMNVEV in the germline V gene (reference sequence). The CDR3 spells CASSIAEGSYNEQFF. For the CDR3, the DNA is TGTGCCAGCAGTATAGCGGAGGGCTCCTACAATGAGCAGTTCTTC.

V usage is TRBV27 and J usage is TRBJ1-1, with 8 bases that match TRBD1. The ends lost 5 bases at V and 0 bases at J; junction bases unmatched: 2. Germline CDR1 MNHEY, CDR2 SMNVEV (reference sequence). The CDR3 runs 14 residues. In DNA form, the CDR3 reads TGTGCCAGCAGTGGGGACAGGATGAACACTGAAGCTTTCTTT. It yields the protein CASSGDRMNTEAFF.

The CDR3 nucleotides read TGTGCCTGGAGTCTCCGGACAGGGGGCTATAATTCACCCCTCCACTTT. Protein product: CAWSLRTGGYNSPLHF. The chain joins TRBV30 to TRBJ1-6, with TRBD1 identical over 10 bases. Trimming cost V 2 bases and J 3 bases; bases outside gene matches: 4. CDR3 length: 16 amino acids. Germline CDR1 GTSNPN, CDR2 SVGIG (reference sequence). Full variable domain (remainder filled in from reference TRBV30 and TRBJ1-6): SQTIHQWPATLVQPVGSPLSLECTVEGTSNPNLYWYRQAAGRGLQLLFYSVGIGQISSEVPQNLSASRPQDRQFILSSKKLLLSDSGFYLCAWSLRTGGYNSPLHFGNGTRLTVT.

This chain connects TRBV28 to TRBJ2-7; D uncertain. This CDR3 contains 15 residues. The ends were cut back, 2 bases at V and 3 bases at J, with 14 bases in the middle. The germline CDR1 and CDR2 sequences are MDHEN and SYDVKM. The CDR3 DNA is TGTGCCAGCAGTTTAACGGGTACGGCCCTCTACGAGCAGTACTTC. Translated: CASSLTGTALYEQYF. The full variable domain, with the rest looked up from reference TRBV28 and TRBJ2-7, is DVKVTQSSRYLVKRTGEKVFLECVQDMDHENMFWYRQDPGLGLRLIYFSYDVKMKEKGDIPEGYSVSREKKERFSLILESASTNQTSMYLCASSLTGTALYEQYFGPGTRLTVT.

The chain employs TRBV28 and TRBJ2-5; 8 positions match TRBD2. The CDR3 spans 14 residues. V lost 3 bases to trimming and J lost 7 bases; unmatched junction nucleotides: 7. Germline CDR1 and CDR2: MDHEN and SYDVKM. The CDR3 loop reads CASSFRSGRATQYF. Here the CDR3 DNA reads TGTGCCAGCAGTTTTAGGAGCGGGAGAGCGACCCAGTACTTC.

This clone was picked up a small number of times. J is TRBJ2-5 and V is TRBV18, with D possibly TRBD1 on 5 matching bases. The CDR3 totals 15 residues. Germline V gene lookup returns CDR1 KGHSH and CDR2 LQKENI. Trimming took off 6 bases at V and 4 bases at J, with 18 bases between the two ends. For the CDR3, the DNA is TGTGCCAGCTCTTACAGCGCGACAGATCGAGAGACCCAGTACTTC. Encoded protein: CASSYSATDRETQYF. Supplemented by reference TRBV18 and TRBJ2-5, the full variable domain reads NAGVMQNPRHLVRRRGQEARLRCSPMKGHSHVYWYRQLPEEGLKFMVYLQKENIIDESGMPKERFSAEFPKEGPSILRIQQVVRGDSAAYFCASSYSATDRETQYFGPGTRLLVL.

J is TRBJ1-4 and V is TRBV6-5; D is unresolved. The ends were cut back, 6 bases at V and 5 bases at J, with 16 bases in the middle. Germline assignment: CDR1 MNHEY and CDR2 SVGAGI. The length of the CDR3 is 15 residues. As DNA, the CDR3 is TGTGCCAGCAGCTCCCTAGGAATCGGGAATGAAAAACTGTTTTTT. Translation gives CASSSLGIGNEKLFF.

The CDR3 region has the DNA TGTGCCAGCAGTTTTCCTAGCGGGAGGCCCTCTGGGGCCAACGTCCTGACTTTC. It is translated as CASSFPSGRPSGANVLTF. V is TRBV5-6 and J is TRBJ2-6; 11 bases fit TRBD2. This CDR3 is 18 amino acids long. Trimming removed 5 bases from V and 0 bases from J; junction bases left unmatched: 7. Germline V gene lookup returns CDR1 SGHDT and CDR2 YYEEEE.

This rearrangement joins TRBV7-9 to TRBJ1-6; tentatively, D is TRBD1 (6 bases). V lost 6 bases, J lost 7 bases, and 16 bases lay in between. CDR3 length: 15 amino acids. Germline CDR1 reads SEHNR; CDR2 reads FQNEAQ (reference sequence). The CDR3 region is CASRDNRVSNSPLHF. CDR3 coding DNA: TGTGCCAGCAGGGATAACAGGGTTTCGAATTCACCCCTCCACTTT. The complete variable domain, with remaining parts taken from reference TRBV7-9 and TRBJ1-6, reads DTGVSQNPRHKITKRGQNVTFRCDPISEHNRLYWYRQTLGQGPEFLTYFQNEAQLEKSRLLSDRFSAERPKGSFSTLEIQRTEQGDSAMYLCASRDNRVSNSPLHFGNGTRLTVT.

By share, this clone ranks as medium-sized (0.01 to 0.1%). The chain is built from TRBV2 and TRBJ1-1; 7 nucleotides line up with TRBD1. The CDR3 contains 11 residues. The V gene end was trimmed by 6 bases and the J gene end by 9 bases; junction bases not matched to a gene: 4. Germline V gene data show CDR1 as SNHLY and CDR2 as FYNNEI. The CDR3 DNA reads TGTGCCAGCAGAGACAGGGATCAAGCTTTCTTT. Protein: CASRDRDQAFF.

The CDR3 here is CASSPYGGARVATGYTF. DNA of the CDR3: TGTGCCAGCAGCCCCTACGGGGGGGCGCGGGTGGCTACTGGCTACACCTTC. This chain uses TRBV9 with TRBJ1-2; a possible D gene is TRBD1 (6 bases). Trimming pared 4 bases from V and 7 bases from J, leaving 26 bases between. The CDR3 is 17 residues long. Germline V gives CDR1 SGDLS, CDR2 YYNGEE.